This TCR beta chain was found in a study of glioma-infiltrating T cells. This clonotype has at least ten counts. The CDR3 consists of 15 residues. Germline V lookup: CDR1 KGHSH, CDR2 LQKENI. Between the trimmed V and J ends, which lost 2 bases and 2 bases, there was a span of 10 bases. TCR alpha and beta CDR3 regions were amplified from RNA using iRepertoire nested multiplex PCR. One entry per CDR3 protein results from TCRdb running MiXCR on the multiplex PCR reads. The sample has about 130,000 distinct CDR3 sequences, 20% to 25% seen once. The V call is TRBV18, the J call TRBJ2-4; possible D gene TRBD2, 6 bases. Source material: glioma tissue, nonneoplastic brain tissue, or PBMCs (not recorded which). This receptor was identified in a human donor with low-grade glioma or glioblastoma, undergoing nonglioma brain surgery, or in good health (not recorded which). As DNA, the CDR3 is TGTGCCAGCTCACCAAACCGGACTACCAAAAACATTCAGTACTTC. This codes for CASSPNRTTKNIQYF.